These 8 T cell receptor beta chains were all obtained from the same sample, sequenced in a study of T cell changes during pregnancy in multiple sclerosis. Profiling relied on immunoSEQ multiplex PCR, and the TCRdb table lists in-frame clones only, not all of them. The table records around 70,000 clones, 90% to 95% of them present only once. The sequencing here drew on peripheral blood, taken in the second trimester of pregnancy. All receptors come from a female donor in good health, enrolled as a control in a pregnancy study.

The genes are TRBV5-8 and TRBJ2-7; 7 bases are a match to TRBD1. The junction had 5 bases not matched to a gene; V was cut back by 0 bases and J by 5 bases. Germline CDR1 is SGHTS and CDR2 is YDEGEE. The CDR3 is made up of 14 amino acids. The CDR3 loop is CASSLGDSRDEQYF. For the CDR3, the DNA is TGTGCCAGCAGCTTGGGGGACAGTCGCGACGAGCAGTACTTC.

The chain uses TRBV27 and TRBJ2-5; D possibly corresponds to TRBD1 (6 bases). Trimming took off 4 bases at V and 5 bases at J, with 8 bases between the two ends. This CDR3 has 12 amino acids. Germline CDR1 MNHEY, CDR2 SMNVEV (reference sequence). The chain's CDR3 is CASSSRGETQYF. The CDR3 coding sequence is TGTGCCAGCAGTTCCAGGGGTGAGACCCAGTACTTC.

The chain recombines TRBV2 with TRBJ1-4; possibly TRBD1 for D (5 bases). Trimming cost V 6 bases and J 4 bases, with 6 bases left between them. This CDR3 has 12 amino acids. The germline CDR1 and CDR2 sequences are SNHLY and FYNNEI. The CDR3 region is CASSGGNEKLFF. As DNA, the CDR3 is TGTGCCAGCAGCGGGGGTAATGAAAAACTGTTTTTT.

This clone showed up just once. The chain couples TRBV9 to TRBJ2-3, with D perhaps TRBD2 (5 bases). Germline CDR1 reads SGDLS; CDR2 reads YYNGEE. Trimming pared 0 bases from V and 2 bases from J, leaving 10 bases between. This CDR3 has 15 residues. The CDR3 nucleotides are TGTGCCAGCAGCGTAGAGGGAGCTCCCACAGATACGCAGTATTTT. This codes for CASSVEGAPTDTQYF.

The chain uses TRBV4-3 and TRBJ1-2; D is uncertain. Trimming shortened V by 0 bases and J by 7 bases, and 15 bases separated the two germline ends. Germline V gene sequence: CDR1 LGHNA, CDR2 YSLEER. CDR3 size: 15 residues. As DNA, the CDR3 is TGCGCCAGCAGCCAAGATCTGACAACCCGGGGTGGCTACACCTTC. This sequence encodes CASSQDLTTRGGYTF.

This clone was detected only once. The chain carries TRBV9 and TRBJ2-1; 7 bases match TRBD1. From germline, CDR1 is SGDLS and CDR2 YYNGEE. V was clipped by 3 bases and J by 1 base; unmatched bases: 4. This CDR3 has 15 amino acids. In DNA form, the CDR3 reads TGTGCCAGCAGCGCTTCGGGACAGTCCTACAATGAGCAGTTCTTC. Translated, it gives CASSASGQSYNEQFF.

The chain carries TRBV7-2 and TRBJ1-5, with 7 bases lining up with TRBD1. The V segment lost 5 bases and the J segment 7 bases; nucleotides outside the gene matches: 5. Per germline, CDR1 SGHTA and CDR2 FQGNSA. The CDR3 spans 13 residues. CDR3 nucleotides: TGTGCCAGCAGCCCACAGGGGTCCCAGCCCCAGCATTTT. This translates into CASSPQGSQPQHF.

This chain links TRBV6-1 with TRBJ1-2; TRBD1 might be the D (6 bases). CDR1 MNHNS and CDR2 SASEGT come from the germline V gene. The ends were cut back, 7 bases at V and 8 bases at J, with 14 bases in the middle. The CDR3 is made up of 12 amino acids. The DNA for the CDR3 is TGTGCCAGCAAGGAAGCAGGGACAGGCTACACCTTC. Translated, it gives CASKEAGTGYTF.